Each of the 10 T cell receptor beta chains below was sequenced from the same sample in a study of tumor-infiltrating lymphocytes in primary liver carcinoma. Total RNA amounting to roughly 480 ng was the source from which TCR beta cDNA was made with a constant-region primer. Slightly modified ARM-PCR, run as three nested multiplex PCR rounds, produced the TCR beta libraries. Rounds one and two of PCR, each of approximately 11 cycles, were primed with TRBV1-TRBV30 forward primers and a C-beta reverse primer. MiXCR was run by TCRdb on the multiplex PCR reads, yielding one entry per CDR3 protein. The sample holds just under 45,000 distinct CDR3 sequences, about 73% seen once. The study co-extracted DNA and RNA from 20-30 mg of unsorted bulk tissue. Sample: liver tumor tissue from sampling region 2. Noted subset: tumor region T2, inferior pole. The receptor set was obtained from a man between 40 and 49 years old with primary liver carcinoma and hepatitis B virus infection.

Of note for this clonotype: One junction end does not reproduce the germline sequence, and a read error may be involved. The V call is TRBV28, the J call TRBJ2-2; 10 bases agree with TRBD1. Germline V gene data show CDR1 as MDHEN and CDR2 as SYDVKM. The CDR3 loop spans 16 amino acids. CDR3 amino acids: CTSSGRQGAPTGELLF. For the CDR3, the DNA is TGTACCAGCAGTGGAAGACAGGGGGCGCCCACCGGGGAGCTGTTGTTT.

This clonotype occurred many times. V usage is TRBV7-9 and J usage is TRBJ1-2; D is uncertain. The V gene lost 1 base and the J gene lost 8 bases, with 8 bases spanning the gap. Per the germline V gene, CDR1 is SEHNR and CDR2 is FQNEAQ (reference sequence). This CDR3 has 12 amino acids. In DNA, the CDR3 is TGTGCCAGCAGCTTAGATGCTGGGGGCTACACCTTC. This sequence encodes CASSLDAGGYTF.

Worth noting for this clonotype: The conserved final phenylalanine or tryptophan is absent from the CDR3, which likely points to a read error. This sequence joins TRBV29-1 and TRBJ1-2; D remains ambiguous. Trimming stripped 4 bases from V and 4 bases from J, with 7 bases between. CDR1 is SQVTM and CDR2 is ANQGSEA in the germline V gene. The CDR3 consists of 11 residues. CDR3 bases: TGCAGCGTTGTATGTATCTATGGCTACACCATC. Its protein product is CSVVCIYGYTI.

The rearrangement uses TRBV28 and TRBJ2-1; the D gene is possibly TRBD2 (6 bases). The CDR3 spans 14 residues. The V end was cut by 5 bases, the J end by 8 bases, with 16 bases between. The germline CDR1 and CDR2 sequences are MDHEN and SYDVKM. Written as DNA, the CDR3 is TGTGCCAGCAGTCAGGACGTGGAGGGGCATGAGCAGTTCTTC. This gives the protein CASSQDVEGHEQFF.

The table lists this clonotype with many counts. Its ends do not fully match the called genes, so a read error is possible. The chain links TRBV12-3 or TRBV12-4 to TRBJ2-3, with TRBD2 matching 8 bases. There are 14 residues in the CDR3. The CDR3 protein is CASGPSGSTDAQYF. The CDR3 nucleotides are TGTGCCAGCGGTCCTAGCGGGTCTACAGATGCGCAGTATTTT.

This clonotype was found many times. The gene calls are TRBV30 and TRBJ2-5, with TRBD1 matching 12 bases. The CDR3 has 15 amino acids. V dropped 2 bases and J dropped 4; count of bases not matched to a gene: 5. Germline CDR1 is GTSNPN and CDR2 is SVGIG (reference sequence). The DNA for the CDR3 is TGTGCCTGGAGTACCGGGACAGGGGGCCGAGAGACCCAGTACTTC. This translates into CAWSTGTGGRETQYF.

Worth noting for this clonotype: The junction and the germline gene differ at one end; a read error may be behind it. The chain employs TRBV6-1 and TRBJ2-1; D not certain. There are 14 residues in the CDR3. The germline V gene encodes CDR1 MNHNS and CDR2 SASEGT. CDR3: CVSSVKLTYNEQFF. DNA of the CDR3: TGTGTCAGCAGTGTCAAACTGACGTATAATGAGCAGTTCTTC.

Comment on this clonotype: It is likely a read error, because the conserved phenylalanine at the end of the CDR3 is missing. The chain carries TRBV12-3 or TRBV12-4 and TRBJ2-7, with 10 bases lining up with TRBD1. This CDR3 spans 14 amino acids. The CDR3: CVSTWGTGVYEQYS. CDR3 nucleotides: TGTGTCAGCACCTGGGGGACAGGGGTCTACGAGCAGTACTCC.

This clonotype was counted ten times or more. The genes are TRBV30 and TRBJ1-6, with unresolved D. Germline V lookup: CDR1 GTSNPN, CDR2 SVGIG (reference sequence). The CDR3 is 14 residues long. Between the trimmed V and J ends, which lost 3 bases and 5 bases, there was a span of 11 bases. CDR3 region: CAWRGQSNNSPLHF. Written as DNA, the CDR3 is TGTGCCTGGAGAGGGCAGTCAAATAATTCACCCCTCCACTTT.

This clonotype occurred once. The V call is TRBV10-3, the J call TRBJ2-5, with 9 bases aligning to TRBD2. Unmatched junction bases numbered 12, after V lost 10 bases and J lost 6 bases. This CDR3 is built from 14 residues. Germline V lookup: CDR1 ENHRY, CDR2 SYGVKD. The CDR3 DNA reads TGTGCCACCATGCCAGGACTAGCGATGAAGACCCAGTACTTC. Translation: CATMPGLAMKTQYF.